The next 20 T cell receptor beta chains were all read from a single sample in a study of T cells in Graves' hyperthyroidism and ophthalmopathy. The CDR3 regions of TCR beta were amplified from RNA transcripts. During a first-round RT-PCR of the TCR CDR3, the HTBI primer set was used. TCRdb used MiXCR to reprocess the multiplex PCR reads, holding one entry per CDR3 protein. The sample includes about 590,000 distinct CDR3 sequences, about a sixth of them seen just once. Sequencing was carried out using blood. Every receptor here comes from a woman younger than 45 with Graves' hyperthyroidism.

This clonotype occurred many times. This rearrangement joins TRBV2 to TRBJ2-7, with 7 nucleotides matching TRBD2. The CDR3 covers 11 residues. V dropped 8 bases and J dropped 3; count of bases not matched to a gene: 1. Per germline, CDR1 SNHLY and CDR2 FYNNEI. For the CDR3, the DNA is TGTGCCAGCCAGCGGGACTACGAGCAGTACTTC. As protein: CASQRDYEQYF.

This clonotype was seen a few times. Here the CDR3 reads CASSVLREYNEQFF. CDR3 coding DNA: TGTGCCAGCAGTGTTTTGCGGGAGTACAATGAGCAGTTCTTC. This chain connects TRBV6-1 to TRBJ2-1; 7 nucleotides agree with TRBD2. The CDR3 consists of 14 residues. V was pared by 4 bases and J by 4 bases, with 4 bases of the junction left unmatched. Per the germline V gene, CDR1 is MNHNS and CDR2 is SASEGT.

The CDR3 region is CASSQGGLADTDTQYF. CDR3 bases: TGCGCCAGCAGCCAAGGCGGACTAGCGGACACAGATACGCAGTATTTT. The rearrangement uses TRBV4-3 and TRBJ2-3; TRBD2 aligns across 10 bases. Germline trimming cut 1 base from V and 2 bases from J; bases unmatched to any gene: 3. The CDR3 runs 16 residues. Germline CDR1 and CDR2: LGHNA and YSLEER.

Comments on this clonotype: This sequence may be a read error, since a much larger clone differs from it by one base. This chain connects TRBV19 to TRBJ1-1; the D gene is possibly TRBD1 (5 bases). This CDR3 spans 16 amino acids. CDR1 and CDR2 (germline): LNHDA, SQIVND (reference sequence). Trimming removed 6 bases at V and 1 base at J, with 18 bases between. CDR3 sequence (DNA): TGTGCCAGTAGCCCAAGGGGCCGTGGACCGAACACTGAAGCTTTCTTT. Encoded protein: CASSPRGRGPNTEAFF.

This chain uses TRBV6-5 with TRBJ1-6, with TRBD1 matching over 10 bases. Trimming took 5 bases from V and 7 from J; bases not matched to a gene: 8. CDR1 is MNHEY, CDR2 SVGAGI, per germline. The length of the CDR3 is 16 residues. The CDR3 sequence is CASSPATGGENSPLHF. The CDR3 DNA is TGTGCCAGCAGTCCCGCGACAGGGGGCGAGAATTCACCCCTCCACTTT.

This clonotype has at least ten counts. This chain uses TRBV30 with TRBJ2-7; 7 bases align to TRBD2. The germline CDR1 and CDR2 sequences are GTSNPN and SVGIG (reference sequence). The CDR3 is 14 amino acids. The J segment lost 3 bases and the V segment lost 0 bases, leaving 5 bases of the junction unmatched. The CDR3 loop reads CAWSVTGGNYEQYF. The CDR3 DNA reads TGTGCCTGGAGTGTAACGGGAGGCAACTACGAGCAGTACTTC. Full variable domain (remainder filled in from reference TRBV30 and TRBJ2-7): SQTIHQWPATLVQPVGSPLSLECTVEGTSNPNLYWYRQAAGRGLQLLFYSVGIGQISSEVPQNLSASRPQDRQFILSSKKLLLSDSGFYLCAWSVTGGNYEQYFGPGTRLTVT.

A few counts support this clonotype. J is TRBJ2-1 and V is TRBV5-5, with no clear D. V shed 4 bases and J shed 6 bases, with 11 bases lying between them. The CDR3 is 13 residues long. Germline V CDR1 and CDR2: SGHKS, YYEKEE (reference sequence). In nucleotides, the CDR3 is TGTGCCAGCAGCCAAGGACGGAGCAATGAGCAGTTCTTC. It codes for CASSQGRSNEQFF.

The V gene is TRBV9, the J gene TRBJ2-7; TRBD2 is a possible D gene (6 bases). Trimming pared 1 base from V and 3 bases from J, leaving 11 bases between. The V gene's germline CDR1 is SGDLS and CDR2 YYNGEE. The CDR3 totals 14 residues. In DNA, the CDR3 is TGTGCCAGCAGCGTAAGTTGGGGGGACTACGAGCAGTACTTC. This translates into CASSVSWGDYEQYF.

This chain links TRBV2 with TRBJ1-5; D is perhaps TRBD1 (6 bases). The length of the CDR3 is 16 residues. The germline V gene encodes CDR1 SNHLY and CDR2 FYNNEI. V lost 7 bases to trimming and J lost 2 bases, with 18 bases between them. CDR3 bases: TGTGCCAGCACCCGTTCGGGACAATCCGGCAATCAGCCCCAGCATTTT. This sequence encodes CASTRSGQSGNQPQHF.

This clonotype was seen a handful of times. V gene TRBV19 combines with J gene TRBJ2-6; D may be TRBD1 (5 bases). Trimming pared 4 bases from V and 2 bases from J, leaving 12 bases between. CDR3 size: 16 residues. Germline lookup yields CDR1 LNHDA and CDR2 SQIVND (reference sequence). The CDR3 spells CASSSPQGAGANVLTF. CDR3 DNA: TGTGCCAGTAGTAGCCCTCAAGGGGCTGGGGCCAACGTCCTGACTTTC.

This clonotype was seen repeatedly, ten times or more. The gene calls are TRBV7-9 and TRBJ2-7; TRBD2 might be the D (5 bases). V lost 0 bases and J lost 0, with 12 bases in between. The CDR3 length is 16 residues. Germline CDR1 and CDR2: SEHNR and FQNEAQ (reference sequence). In DNA, the CDR3 is TGTGCCAGCAGCTTAGCCGGAGGAGTAGGCTCCTACGAGCAGTACTTC. Translated, it gives CASSLAGGVGSYEQYF.

The chain joins TRBV6-1 to TRBJ2-7; D remains ambiguous. The V gene's germline CDR1 is MNHNS and CDR2 SASEGT. The V end was cut by 2 bases, the J end by 7 bases, with 18 bases between. CDR3 size: 15 residues. For the CDR3, the DNA is TGTGCCAGCAGTGAAAGGGATACGGGCCCCTGGGAGCAGTACTTC. It encodes CASSERDTGPWEQYF.

This clonotype was observed at least ten times. The chain carries TRBV4-1 and TRBJ2-4; 11 nucleotides agree with TRBD2. CDR3 size: 16 residues. V gave up 2 bases and J gave up 2 bases; unmatched junction bases: 2. Germline V lookup: CDR1 MGHRA, CDR2 YSYEKL. The CDR3 protein is CASSQRLAGTKNIQYF. In DNA, the CDR3 is TGCGCCAGCAGCCAAAGACTAGCGGGGACCAAAAACATTCAGTACTTC.

The sample holds many counts of this clonotype. The rearrangement joins TRBV7-6 to TRBJ1-1; 8 bases match TRBD1. The CDR3 length is 15 residues. Germline-derived CDR1 and CDR2 are SGHVS and FNYEAQ. V shed 0 bases and J 7 bases; nucleotides not matched to a gene: 7. As DNA, the CDR3 is TGTGCCAGCAGCTTAGCGCTCGGACAGGGATATGAAGCTTTCTTT. Translation: CASSLALGQGYEAFF.

This clonotype was counted ten times or more. This chain connects TRBV30 to TRBJ2-7; perhaps TRBD2 as D (6 bases). The germline V and J ends were trimmed by 5 bases and 2 bases, with 13 bases remaining between them. This CDR3 comprises 13 residues. Germline V lookup: CDR1 GTSNPN, CDR2 SVGIG (reference sequence). In nucleotides, the CDR3 is TGTGCCTGGTCTGTTGGACTACCCTACGAGCAGTACTTC. Amino acids: CAWSVGLPYEQYF.

This clonotype has at least ten counts. The J gene is TRBJ2-1, the V gene TRBV7-2; D might be TRBD1 (7 bases). Germline values: CDR1 SGHTA, CDR2 FQGNSA. The CDR3 runs to 17 residues. Between the trimmed V and J ends, which lost 2 bases and 7 bases, there was a span of 21 bases. The CDR3 sequence is CASSLWASGGGGNEQFF. The DNA for the CDR3 is TGTGCCAGCAGCTTATGGGCGAGCGGAGGGGGCGGAAATGAGCAGTTCTTC.

This clonotype appeared a few times. The chain recombines TRBV27 with TRBJ2-5; D may be TRBD1 or TRBD2 (5 bases each). Deletions cut 8 bases from V and 3 bases from J, with 19 bases between. This CDR3 region has 15 residues. Germline V gene data show CDR1 as MNHEY and CDR2 as SMNVEV (reference sequence). The CDR3 sequence: CASPGPGGKKETQYF. In DNA, the CDR3 is TGTGCCAGCCCCGGACCTGGGGGTAAAAAAGAGACCCAGTACTTC.

This clonotype has a handful of counts. The V gene is TRBV4-1, the J gene TRBJ1-5, with D unclear. CDR3 size: 15 residues. V was clipped by 1 base and J by 5 bases, with 12 bases between them. CDR1 and CDR2 from the germline V gene are MGHRA and YSYEKL. The CDR3 spells CASSQAIRTDQPQHF. The CDR3 nucleotides are TGCGCCAGCAGCCAAGCAATCCGGACTGATCAGCCCCAGCATTTT.

This clonotype was counted ten times or more. This rearrangement joins TRBV3-1 to TRBJ2-7, with 7 bases fitting TRBD2. The CDR3 consists of 14 residues. J lost 4 bases, V lost 4 bases, and 7 bases had no gene match. The V gene's germline CDR1 is LGHDT and CDR2 YNNKEL (reference sequence). The CDR3 is CASSPIGEGYEQYF. DNA of the CDR3: TGTGCCAGCAGCCCCATCGGGGAGGGGTACGAGCAGTACTTC.

Note on this clonotype: Possible read error: a much larger clone is one base away. The chain employs TRBV6-2 or TRBV6-3 and TRBJ2-1; the match to TRBD2 covers 10 bases. CDR3 length: 15 residues. The V gene's germline CDR1 is MNHEY and CDR2 SVGEGT. The CDR3 DNA follows: TGCGCCAGCAGTGGTACTAGCGGGATGTACAATGAGCAGTCCTTC. It codes for CASSGTSGMYNEQSF.